What follows are 12 T cell receptor beta chains derived from one specimen sequenced in a study of CD8 T cells in Susac syndrome. RNA in amounts of about 0.45 to 1 ug was reverse transcribed with random hexamers. TCRdb used MiXCR to reprocess the immunoSEQ multiplex PCR reads, holding one entry per CDR3 protein. The sample shows under 200,000 distinct CDR3 sequences, 90% to 96% of them seen only once. The sample comprised CD4+ T cells from PBMCs. These receptors came from a human donor with Susac syndrome.

In DNA form, the CDR3 reads TGCGCCAGCAGCTTGCGCTCCGAGCCAGATGAAGCTTTCTTT. This gives the protein CASSLRSEPDEAFF. The rearrangement links TRBV5-1 to TRBJ1-1; no firm D call. This CDR3 region has 14 residues. Germline-derived CDR1 and CDR2 are SGHRS and YFSETQ. The V end lost 1 base, the J end lost 7 bases, and 14 bases lay between the germline ends.

The rearrangement joins TRBV7-2 to TRBJ2-4, with TRBD1 identical over 8 bases. Trimming at V came to 4 bases and at J to 4 bases, leaving 3 bases not matched to a gene. The length of the CDR3 is 14 residues. Germline values: CDR1 SGHTA, CDR2 FQGNSA. CDR3 region: CASSSWTGKNIQYF. The CDR3 bases are TGTGCCAGCAGCTCCTGGACAGGGAAAAACATTCAGTACTTC.

V is TRBV7-2 and J is TRBJ1-2; possible D gene TRBD1, 5 bases. This CDR3 is 14 amino acids long. V dropped 0 bases and J dropped 5 bases, with 10 bases sitting between them. CDR1 and CDR2 from the germline V gene are SGHTA and FQGNSA. The CDR3 protein is CASSLAGHVYGYTF. CDR3 bases: TGTGCCAGCAGCTTAGCGGGGCACGTATATGGCTACACCTTC.

This chain joins TRBV4-1 and TRBJ1-6, with D perhaps TRBD1 (6 bases). Deletions cut 0 bases from V and 5 bases from J, with 8 bases between. CDR3 length: 15 residues. The germline V gene has CDR1 MGHRA and CDR2 YSYEKL. In DNA form, the CDR3 reads TGCGCCAGCAGCCAAGAGTGGACAGATAATTCACCCCTCCACTTT. This translates into CASSQEWTDNSPLHF.

The chain couples TRBV20-1 to TRBJ2-7, with D possibly matching TRBD1 (5 bases). The germline CDR1 and CDR2 sequences are DFQATT and SNEGSKA (reference sequence). This CDR3 has 12 residues. The V and J ends lost 3 bases and 3 bases respectively, with 9 bases between them. Here the CDR3 DNA reads TGCAGTGCTAGGGACACCTTCTACGAGCAGTACTTC. Protein product: CSARDTFYEQYF.

Concerning this clonotype: The junction shows a germline mismatch at one end, possibly a read error. The chain links TRBV5-1 to TRBJ1-6, with D unclear. The CDR3 contains 13 residues. In germline, CDR1 is SGHRS, CDR2 YFSETQ. CDR3 nucleotides: TGCGCCAGTCAGATGGATTATAACTCACCCCTCCACTTT. Translating gives CASQMDYNSPLHF.

This chain connects TRBV5-1 to TRBJ2-3; 12 bases are shared with TRBD2. Germline CDR1 SGHRS, CDR2 YFSETQ. With V trimmed by 4 bases and J by 2 bases, 17 bases remained unmatched. The CDR3 contains 20 residues. DNA for the CDR3: TGCGCCAGCAGCCCGCACCGGTGGCTAGCGGGGGGGAATAACACAGATACGCAGTATTTT. The encoded protein is CASSPHRWLAGGNNTDTQYF.

The chain's CDR3 is CAWTAHSNQPQHF. In DNA, the CDR3 is TGTGCCTGGACGGCCCATAGCAATCAGCCCCAGCATTTT. The chain carries TRBV30 and TRBJ1-5; D ambiguous. The CDR3 consists of 13 residues. V was shortened by 4 bases and J by 0 bases, with 7 bases between the two germline ends. Germline V CDR1 and CDR2: GTSNPN, SVGIG (reference sequence).

This clonotype has only one observation. V usage is TRBV4-3 and J usage is TRBJ2-3; 7 bases align to TRBD2. V dropped 1 base and J dropped 2; count of bases not matched to a gene: 18. Germline loops: CDR1 LGHNA, CDR2 YSLEER. The CDR3 length is 20 residues. In nucleotides, the CDR3 is TGCGCCAGCAGCCAAGCTTCGACTGGCGGGGGACCTCTAGCCACAGATACGCAGTATTTT. The encoded protein is CASSQASTGGGPLATDTQYF.

The CDR3 DNA follows: TGTGCCAGCCTCCGGGACCGGTCGCGGCCCCAGCATTTT. The encoded protein is CASLRDRSRPQHF. J is TRBJ1-5 and V is TRBV28; possibly TRBD1 for D (5 bases). This CDR3 comprises 13 residues. Germline CDR1 is MDHEN and CDR2 is SYDVKM. V was cut by 8 bases and J by 9 bases, with 17 bases left in between.

V gene TRBV5-1 combines with J gene TRBJ2-5, with D perhaps TRBD1 or TRBD2 (5 bases each). This CDR3 spans 13 amino acids. V shed 6 bases and J shed 4 bases, with 13 bases lying between them. CDR1 and CDR2 (germline): SGHRS, YFSETQ. As DNA, the CDR3 is TGCGCCAGCAATCCGGGGACGGGAGAGACCCAGTACTTC. It encodes CASNPGTGETQYF.

The rearrangement uses TRBV5-1 and TRBJ2-5; tentatively, D is TRBD1 or TRBD2 (5 bases each). The CDR3 has 16 amino acids. Germline CDR1 reads SGHRS; CDR2 reads YFSETQ. Trimming cost V 5 bases and J 0 bases, with 17 bases left between them. CDR3: CASRETGTANQETQYF. CDR3 bases: TGCGCCAGCAGGGAAACCGGGACCGCGAACCAAGAGACCCAGTACTTC. Together with reference TRBV5-1 and TRBJ2-5, the CDR3 gives the full variable domain: KAGVTQTPRYLIKTRGQQVTLSCSPISGHRSVSWYQQTPGQGLQFLFEYFSETQRNKGNFPGRFSGRQFSNSRSEMNVSTLELGDSALYLCASRETGTANQETQYFGPGTRLLVL.